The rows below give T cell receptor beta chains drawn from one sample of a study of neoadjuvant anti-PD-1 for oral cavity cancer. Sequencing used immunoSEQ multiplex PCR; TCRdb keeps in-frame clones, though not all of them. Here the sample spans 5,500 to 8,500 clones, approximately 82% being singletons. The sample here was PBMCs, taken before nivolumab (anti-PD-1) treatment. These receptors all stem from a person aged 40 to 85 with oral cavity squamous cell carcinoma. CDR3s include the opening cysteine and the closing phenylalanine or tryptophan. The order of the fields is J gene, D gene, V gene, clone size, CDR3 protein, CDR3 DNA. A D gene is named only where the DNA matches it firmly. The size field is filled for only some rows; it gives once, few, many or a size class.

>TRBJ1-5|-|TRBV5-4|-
CASSFAGRNQPQHF
TGTGCCAGCAGCTTCGCGGGGCGCAATCAGCCCCAGCATTTT
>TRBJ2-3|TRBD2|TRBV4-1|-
CASSHPGLAGGQNRDTQYF
TGCGCCAGCAGCCACCCGGGACTAGCGGGGGGGCAGAATAGAGATACGCAGTATTTT
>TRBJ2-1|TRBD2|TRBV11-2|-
CASRGGGSSYNEQFF
TGTGCCAGCAGAGGCGGGGGGAGCTCCTACAATGAGCAGTTCTTC
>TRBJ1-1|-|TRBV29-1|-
CSVEKGFGLNTEAFF
TGCAGCGTTGAGAAGGGTTTTGGTTTGAACACTGAAGCTTTCTTT
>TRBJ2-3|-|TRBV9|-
CASSERAWDSGTDTQYF
TGTGCCAGCAGCGAACGCGCATGGGACAGCGGGACAGATACGCAGTATTTT
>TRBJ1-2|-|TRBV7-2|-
CASSQTQGRFGYTF
TGTGCCAGCAGCCAAACCCAGGGTCGGTTTGGCTACACCTTC
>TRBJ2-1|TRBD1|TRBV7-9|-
CASSPPQGQGNEQFF
TGTGCCAGCAGCCCGCCCCAGGGACAGGGGAATGAGCAGTTCTTC
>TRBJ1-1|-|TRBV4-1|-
CASSQLMAVGAFF
TGCGCCAGCAGCCAATTAATGGCGGTTGGCGCTTTCTTT
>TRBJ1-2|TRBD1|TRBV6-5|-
CASSYSLTGGGYGYTF
TGTGCCAGCAGTTACTCGCTCACAGGGGGTGGCTATGGCTACACCTTC
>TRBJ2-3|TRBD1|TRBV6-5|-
CASSWRSQGATDTQYF
TGTGCCAGCAGTTGGCGCTCACAGGGGGCCACAGATACGCAGTATTTT
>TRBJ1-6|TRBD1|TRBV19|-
CASSGETGGFSPLHF
TGTGCCAGTAGTGGTGAGACAGGGGGCTTTTCACCCCTCCACTTT
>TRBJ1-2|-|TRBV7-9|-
CASSFRGGEGYTF
TGTGCCAGCAGCTTTAGGGGGGGCGAAGGCTACACCTTC
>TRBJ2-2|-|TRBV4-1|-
CASSQVQGPLGELFF
TGCGCCAGCAGCCAAGTTCAGGGGCCCCTCGGGGAGCTGTTTTTT
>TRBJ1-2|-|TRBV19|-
CASTGGLANYGYTF
TGTGCCAGTACGGGGGGACTAGCTAACTATGGCTACACCTTC
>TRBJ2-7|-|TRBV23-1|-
CASSQGEGPQKIYEQYF
TGCGCCAGCAGTCAAGGGGAAGGACCTCAGAAGATCTACGAGCAGTACTTC
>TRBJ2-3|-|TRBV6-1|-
CASSELVEVSTDTQYF
TGTGCCAGCAGTGAACTGGTTGAGGTCTCCACAGATACGCAGTATTTT
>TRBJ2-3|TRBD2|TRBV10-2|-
CASSQFLAGGMGTDTQYF
TGCGCCAGCAGTCAGTTTCTAGCGGGGGGGATGGGCACAGATACGCAGTATTTT
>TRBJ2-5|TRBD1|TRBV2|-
CASSEALRWDRNKRETQYF
TGTGCCAGCAGTGAAGCGCTTCGTTGGGACAGAAACAAGCGGGAGACCCAGTACTTC
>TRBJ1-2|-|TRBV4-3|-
CASSQELTENYGYTF
TGCGCCAGCAGCCAAGAACTGACAGAGAACTATGGCTACACCTTC
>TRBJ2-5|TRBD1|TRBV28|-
CATTETGQGVQETQYF
TGTGCCACCACGGAGACGGGACAGGGTGTACAAGAGACCCAGTACTTC
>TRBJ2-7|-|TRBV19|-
CASSITGTYEQYF
TGTGCCAGTAGTATTACCGGGACCTACGAGCAGTACTTC
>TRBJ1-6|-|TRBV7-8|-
CASSPRQDYLGSALHF
TGTGCCAGCAGCCCCCGACAGGATTACCTAGGAAGCGCCCTCCACTTT
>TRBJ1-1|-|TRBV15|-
CATSRDLGATEAFF
TGTGCCACCAGCAGAGATCTCGGGGCCACTGAAGCTTTCTTT
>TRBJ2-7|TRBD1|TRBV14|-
CASSRDRGKVYEQYF
TGTGCCAGCAGCCGGGACAGGGGGAAGGTCTACGAGCAGTACTTC
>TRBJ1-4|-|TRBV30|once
CAWSVIRNEKLFF
TGTGCCTGGAGTGTAATCAGAAATGAAAAACTGTTTTTT
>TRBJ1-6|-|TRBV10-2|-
CASSESGRDSPLHF
TGCGCCAGCAGTGAGTCAGGGAGGGATTCACCCCTCCACTTT
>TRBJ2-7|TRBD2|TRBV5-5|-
CASSRTSGGPYEQYF
TGTGCCAGCAGCCGGACTAGCGGGGGACCCTACGAGCAGTACTTC
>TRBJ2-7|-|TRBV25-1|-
CASSDLLTAYEQYF
TGTGCCAGCAGTGATCTCCTGACCGCCTACGAGCAGTACTTC
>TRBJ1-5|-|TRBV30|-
CAWSVRDNQPQHF
TGTGCCTGGAGTGTCAGGGACAATCAGCCCCAGCATTTT
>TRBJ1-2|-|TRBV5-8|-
CASSLGVRGRQLNYGYTF
TGTGCCAGCAGCTTGGGGGTCAGGGGCCGGCAACTTAACTATGGCTACACCTTC
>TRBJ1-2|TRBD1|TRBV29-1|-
CSVDGARQGLPGGYTF
TGCAGCGTTGATGGAGCCCGACAGGGCCTCCCCGGTGGCTACACCTTC
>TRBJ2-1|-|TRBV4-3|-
CASSQEPPSSSYNEQFF
TGCGCCAGCAGCCAAGAGCCCCCCTCCAGCTCCTACAATGAGCAGTTCTTC
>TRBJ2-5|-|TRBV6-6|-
CASSPREVGERGTQYF
TGTGCCAGCAGCCCCCGCGAAGTAGGGGAACGGGGGACCCAGTACTTC
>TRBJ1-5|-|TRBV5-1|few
CASSDGTSLDQPQHF
TGCGCCAGCAGCGATGGGACGTCACTAGATCAGCCCCAGCATTTT
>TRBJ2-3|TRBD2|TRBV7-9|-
CASSLPPRLAGLTDTQYF
TGTGCCAGCAGCTTACCCCCCCGACTAGCGGGCCTCACAGATACGCAGTATTTT
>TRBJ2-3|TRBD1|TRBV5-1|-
CASSPGQMSTDTQYF
TGCGCCAGCAGCCCGGGACAGATGAGCACAGATACGCAGTATTTT
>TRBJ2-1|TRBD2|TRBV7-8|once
CASSSRGGLYNEQFF
TGTGCCAGCAGCTCGCGGGGGGGCCTCTACAATGAGCAGTTCTTC
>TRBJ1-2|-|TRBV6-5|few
CASSYDRNYGYTF
TGTGCCAGCAGTTACGACAGAAACTATGGCTACACCTTC
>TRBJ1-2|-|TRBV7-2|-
CASSPVYTDFKGYTF
TGTGCCAGCAGCCCCGTTTACACAGATTTTAAAGGCTACACCTTC
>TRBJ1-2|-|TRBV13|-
CASSLGIGNGYTF
TGTGCCAGCAGCTTAGGTATAGGGAATGGCTACACCTTC
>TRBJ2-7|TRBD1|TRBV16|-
CASSPDRGSYEQYF
TGTGCCAGCAGCCCGGACAGGGGCTCCTACGAGCAGTACTTC
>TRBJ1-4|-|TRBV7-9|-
CASSSRVGANEKLFF
TGTGCCAGCAGCTCCAGGGTAGGGGCTAATGAAAAACTGTTTTTT
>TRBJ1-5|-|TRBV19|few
CASSIHRDQPQHF
TGTGCCAGTAGTATTCACAGGGATCAGCCCCAGCATTTT